The rows below give T cell receptor beta chains drawn from one sample of a study of T cells after yellow fever vaccination. Each CDR3 protein is one row after TCRdb ran MiXCR on the 5' RACE reads. The sample consists of some 390,000 distinct CDR3 sequences, roughly a sixth of them appearing once. The input for sequencing was PBMCs, taken before the yellow fever booster vaccination. The source is a man aged 18 to 30 who received the YFV17D yellow fever vaccine. CDR3s include the opening cysteine and the closing phenylalanine or tryptophan. D genes are given only for firm matches. Rows may omit the clone size; those that give it use once, few, many or a size class.

j_call d_call v_call clone_size cdr3_aa cdr3_nt
TRBJ2-3 . TRBV21-1 . CASSKGTVAPFTDTQYF TGTGCCAGCAGCAAGGGGACAGTCGCACCCTTCACAGATACGCAGTATTTT
TRBJ2-7 . TRBV6-5 few CASSTGLGNEQYF TGTGCCAGCAGCACAGGGTTAGGGAACGAGCAGTACTTC
TRBJ2-5 TRBD2 TRBV20-1 few CSARDLLAGGFTQETQYF TGCAGTGCTAGAGATTTGTTGGCGGGGGGGTTCACACAAGAGACCCAGTACTTC
TRBJ1-1 . TRBV15 few CATSRAGKTTEAFF TGTGCCACCAGCAGAGCAGGGAAAACCACTGAAGCTTTCTTT
TRBJ2-1 . TRBV5-1 many CASSLAPAGANEQFF TGCGCCAGCAGCTTGGCCCCGGCAGGGGCCAATGAGCAGTTCTTC
TRBJ1-1 . TRBV12-3/TRBV12-4 . CASDRGGGTEAFF TGTGCCAGCGACCGCGGCGGGGGCACTGAAGCTTTCTTT
TRBJ2-7 TRBD2 TRBV29-1 few CSVHTSGGSYEQYF TGCAGCGTTCATACTAGCGGGGGATCCTACGAGCAGTACTTC
TRBJ1-3 . TRBV20-1 . CSASYGSLSSGNTIYF TGCAGTGCTAGTTATGGCAGCCTATCCTCTGGAAACACCATATATTTT
TRBJ2-7 . TRBV5-8 few CASSFWSYEQYF TGTGCCAGCAGCTTTTGGTCCTACGAGCAGTACTTC
TRBJ1-1 . TRBV4-2 . CASSRGVEAFF TGTGCCAGCAGCCGAGGGGTAGAAGCTTTCTTT
TRBJ1-4 . TRBV4-3 . CASSPSSINEKLFF TGCGCCAGCAGCCCCTCGTCTATTAATGAAAAACTGTTTTTT
TRBJ2-3 . TRBV7-2 few CASSLERAGTDTQYF TGTGCCAGCAGCTTGGAGAGGGCTGGCACAGATACGCAGTATTTT
TRBJ2-2 TRBD1 TRBV4-3 . CASSQEVPRTGNTGELFF TGCGCCAGCAGCCAAGAAGTCCCTCGGACAGGGAACACCGGGGAGCTGTTTTTT
TRBJ1-5 . TRBV20-1 . CSAREEDHALF TGCAGTGCTAGAGAAGAGGACCACGCCCTTTTT
TRBJ2-1 . TRBV6-5 few CASSYSTRGYYNEQFF TGTGCCAGCAGTTACTCTACGAGGGGGTATTACAATGAGCAGTTCTTC
TRBJ1-1 . TRBV7-2 . CASSRDAMRNTEAFF TGTGCCAGCAGCCGGGACGCCATGAGGAACACTGAAGCTTTCTTT
TRBJ1-1 . TRBV6-1 . CASSPTRDQGETEAFF TGTGCCAGCAGCCCGACGCGGGATCAGGGAGAAACTGAAGCTTTCTTT
TRBJ2-6 TRBD1 TRBV6-5 few CASRLGQAGANVLTF TGTGCCAGCAGGCTCGGACAGGCTGGGGCCAACGTCCTGACTTTC
TRBJ2-6 TRBD2 TRBV5-1 . CASSLDPSGGGGANVLTF TGCGCCAGCAGCTTGGATCCTAGCGGGGGTGGTGGGGCCAACGTCCTGACTTTC
TRBJ1-2 . TRBV6-5 few CASTAGRGYTF TGTGCCAGCACCGCGGGTCGTGGCTACACCTTC
TRBJ1-3 TRBD1 TRBV4-1 . CASSTLWTGGDTIYF TGCGCCAGCAGCACCCTCTGGACAGGGGGGGACACCATATATTTT
TRBJ2-7 TRBD1 TRBV5-5 . CASRSGTGGFHEQYF TGTGCCAGCAGGTCCGGGACAGGGGGCTTCCACGAGCAGTACTTC
TRBJ2-5 TRBD2 TRBV9 . CASSFPSGGFQETQYF TGTGCCAGCAGCTTTCCTAGCGGGGGCTTCCAAGAGACCCAGTACTTC
TRBJ1-1 TRBD1 TRBV25-1 many CASSEWGQEEAFF TGTGCCAGCAGTGAATGGGGACAGGAAGAAGCTTTCTTT
TRBJ1-1 . TRBV5-1 few CASSLWGAGTEAFF TGCGCCAGCAGCTTGTGGGGGGCCGGCACTGAAGCTTTCTTT
TRBJ2-5 . TRBV5-5 few CASSSLTVGPYQETQYF TGTGCCAGCAGCTCCCTAACAGTGGGCCCGTACCAAGAGACCCAGTACTTC
TRBJ2-1 . TRBV29-1 few CSTPSGNRPDNEQFF TGCAGCACCCCAAGCGGTAACCGGCCGGACAATGAGCAGTTCTTC
TRBJ2-5 . TRBV3-1 few CASSQVRGETQYF TGCGCCAGCAGCCAAGTCCGCGGGGAGACCCAGTACTTC
TRBJ2-5 TRBD1 TRBV7-9 few CASSLGASTGFQETQYF TGTGCCAGCAGCTTAGGAGCGTCGACAGGGTTTCAAGAGACCCAGTACTTC
TRBJ2-5 . TRBV19 few CASSMMVRGETQYF TGTGCCAGTAGTATGATGGTGAGGGGCGAGACCCAGTACTTC
TRBJ1-3 . TRBV6-2/TRBV6-3 many CASGHSGNTIYF TGTGCCAGCGGGCACTCTGGAAACACCATATATTTT
TRBJ2-5 TRBD2 TRBV14 few CASSQETSGEGETQYF TGTGCCAGCAGCCAAGAAACTAGCGGGGAAGGAGAGACCCAGTACTTC
TRBJ1-1 . TRBV5-1 few CASSFGGSMNTEAFF TGCGCCAGCAGCTTCGGGGGTTCCATGAACACTGAAGCTTTCTTT
TRBJ1-6 TRBD1 TRBV5-1 few CASSWGTGSSAPLHF TGCGCCAGCAGCTGGGGGACAGGGTCGTCGGCACCCCTCCACTTT
TRBJ2-3 . TRBV5-1 . CASSPIRADTQYF TGCGCCAGCAGCCCAATCCGGGCAGATACGCAGTATTTT
TRBJ2-1 TRBD2 TRBV6-2/TRBV6-3 . CASSFWSGSSYNEQFF TGTGCCAGCAGTTTCTGGAGCGGGAGCTCCTACAATGAGCAGTTCTTC
TRBJ2-7 . TRBV12-3/TRBV12-4 . CASSWALGEQYF TGTGCCAGCAGTTGGGCTCTAGGCGAGCAGTACTTC
TRBJ2-4 . TRBV7-9 . CASSHDREGNIQYF TGTGCCAGCAGCCACGACAGAGAGGGAAACATTCAGTACTTC
TRBJ2-5 TRBD2 TRBV29-1 few CSVGWMGGQETQYF TGCAGCGTGGGATGGATGGGGGGGCAAGAGACCCAGTACTTC
TRBJ1-1 . TRBV3-1 few CASSEQQANTEAFF TGTGCCAGCAGCGAGCAACAGGCGAACACTGAAGCTTTCTTT